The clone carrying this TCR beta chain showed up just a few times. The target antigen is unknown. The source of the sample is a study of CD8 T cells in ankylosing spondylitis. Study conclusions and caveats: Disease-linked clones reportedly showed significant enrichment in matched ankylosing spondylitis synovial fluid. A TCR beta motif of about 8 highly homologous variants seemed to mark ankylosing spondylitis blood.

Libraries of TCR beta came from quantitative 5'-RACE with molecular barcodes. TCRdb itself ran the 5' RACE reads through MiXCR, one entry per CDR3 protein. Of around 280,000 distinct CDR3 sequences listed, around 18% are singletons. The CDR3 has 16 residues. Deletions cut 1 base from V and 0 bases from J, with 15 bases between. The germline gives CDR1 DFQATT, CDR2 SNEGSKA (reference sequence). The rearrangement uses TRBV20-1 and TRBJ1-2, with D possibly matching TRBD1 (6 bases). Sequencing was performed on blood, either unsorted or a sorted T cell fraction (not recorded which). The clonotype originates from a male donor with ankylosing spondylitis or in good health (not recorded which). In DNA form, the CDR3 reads TGCAGTGCTAGAGTTTTGGGGGCTAATGCTAACTATGGCTACACCTTC. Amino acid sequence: CSARVLGANANYGYTF.